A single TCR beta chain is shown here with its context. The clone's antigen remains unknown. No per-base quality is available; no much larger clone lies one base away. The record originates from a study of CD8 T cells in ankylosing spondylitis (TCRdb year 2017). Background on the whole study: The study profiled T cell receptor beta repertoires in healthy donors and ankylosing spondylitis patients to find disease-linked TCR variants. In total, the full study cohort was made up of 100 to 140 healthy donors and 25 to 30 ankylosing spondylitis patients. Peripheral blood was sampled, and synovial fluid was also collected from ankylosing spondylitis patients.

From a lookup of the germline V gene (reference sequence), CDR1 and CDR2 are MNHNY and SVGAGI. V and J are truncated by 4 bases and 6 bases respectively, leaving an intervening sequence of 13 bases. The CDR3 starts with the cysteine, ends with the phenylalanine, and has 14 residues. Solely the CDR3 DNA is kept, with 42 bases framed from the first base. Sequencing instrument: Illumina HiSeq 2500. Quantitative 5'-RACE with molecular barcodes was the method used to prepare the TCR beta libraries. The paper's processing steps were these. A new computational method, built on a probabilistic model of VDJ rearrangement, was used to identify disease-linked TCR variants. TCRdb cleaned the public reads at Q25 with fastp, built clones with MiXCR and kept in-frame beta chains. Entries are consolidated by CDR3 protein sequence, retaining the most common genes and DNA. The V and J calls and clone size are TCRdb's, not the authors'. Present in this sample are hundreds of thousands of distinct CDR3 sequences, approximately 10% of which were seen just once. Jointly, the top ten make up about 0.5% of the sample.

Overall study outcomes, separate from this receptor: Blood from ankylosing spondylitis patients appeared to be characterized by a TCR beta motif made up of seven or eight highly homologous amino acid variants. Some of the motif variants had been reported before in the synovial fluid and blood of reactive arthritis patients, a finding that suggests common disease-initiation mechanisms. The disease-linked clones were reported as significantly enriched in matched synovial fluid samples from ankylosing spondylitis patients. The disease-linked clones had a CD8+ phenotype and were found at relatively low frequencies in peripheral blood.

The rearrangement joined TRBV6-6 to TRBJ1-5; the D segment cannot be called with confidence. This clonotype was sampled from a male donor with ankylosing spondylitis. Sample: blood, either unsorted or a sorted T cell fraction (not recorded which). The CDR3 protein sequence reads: CASSFVVGGQPQHF. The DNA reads TGTGCCAGCAGTTTTGTAGTGGGAGGTCAGCCCCAGCATTTT.